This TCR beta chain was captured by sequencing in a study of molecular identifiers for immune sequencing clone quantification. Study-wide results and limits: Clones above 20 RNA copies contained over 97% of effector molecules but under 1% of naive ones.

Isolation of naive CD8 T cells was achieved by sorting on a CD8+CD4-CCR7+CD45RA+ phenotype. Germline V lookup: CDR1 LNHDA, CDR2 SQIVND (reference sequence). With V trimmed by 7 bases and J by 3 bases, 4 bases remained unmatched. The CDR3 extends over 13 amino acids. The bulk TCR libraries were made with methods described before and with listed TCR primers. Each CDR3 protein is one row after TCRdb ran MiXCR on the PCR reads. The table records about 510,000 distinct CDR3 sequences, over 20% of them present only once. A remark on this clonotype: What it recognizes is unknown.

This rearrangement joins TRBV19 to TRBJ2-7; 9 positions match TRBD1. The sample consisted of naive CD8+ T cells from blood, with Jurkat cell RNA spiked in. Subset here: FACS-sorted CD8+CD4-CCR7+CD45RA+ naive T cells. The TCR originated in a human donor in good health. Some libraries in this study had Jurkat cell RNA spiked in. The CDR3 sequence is CASNVGQGYEQYF. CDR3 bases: TGTGCCAGTAACGTGGGACAGGGCTACGAGCAGTACTTC. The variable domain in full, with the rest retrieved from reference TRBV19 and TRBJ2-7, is DGGITQSPKYLFRKEGQNVTLSCEQNLNHDAMYWYRQDPGQGLRLIYYSQIVNDFQKGDIAEGYSVSREKKESFPLTVTSAQKNPTAFYLCASNVGQGYEQYFGPGTRLTVT.